This entry lists 13 T cell receptor beta chains sequenced from one sample in a study of blood T cell repertoires in COVID-19. Only in-frame clones appear in the TCRdb table, and some are missing; sequencing was by immunoSEQ multiplex PCR. The sample yields 300,000 to 350,000 clones, 80% to 90% seen once. The sequencing sample was made of PBMCs or T cells enriched from blood (not recorded which). The receptors shown here come from a woman aged 40 to 50 with acute COVID-19.

This clone was found once. The J gene is TRBJ2-7, the V gene TRBV7-2; D call uncertain. Trimming shortened V by 5 bases and J by 2 bases, and 13 bases separated the two germline ends. The CDR3 is 14 amino acids. The germline V gene has CDR1 SGHTA and CDR2 FQGNSA. CDR3: CASSPWAQTYEQYF. CDR3 DNA: TGTGCCAGCAGCCCGTGGGCACAGACCTACGAGCAGTACTTC.

V and J are TRBV7-6 and TRBJ2-7; D gene ambiguous. The CDR3 runs to 14 residues. Deletions cut 1 base from V and 0 bases from J, with 7 bases between. The germline CDR1 and CDR2 sequences are SGHVS and FNYEAQ. The DNA for the CDR3 is TGTGCCAGCAGCTTAGAACGGAGCTCCTACGAGCAGTACTTC. Protein product: CASSLERSSYEQYF.

This clone was recorded once. V usage is TRBV4-2 and J usage is TRBJ1-2, with D possibly matching TRBD1 (5 bases). In germline, CDR1 is LGHNA, CDR2 YNFKEQ. The CDR3 totals 14 residues. V lost 0 bases and J 6 bases, leaving 11 bases between the germline ends. CDR3 region: CASSQDRQGNGYTF. The CDR3 coding sequence is TGTGCCAGCAGCCAAGATCGCCAGGGTAATGGCTACACCTTC.

The chain carries TRBV6-2 or TRBV6-3 and TRBJ1-3; maybe TRBD1 (5 bases). The CDR3 is made up of 17 amino acids. Germline values: CDR1 MNHEY, CDR2 SVGEGT. Trimming took off 5 bases at V and 0 bases at J, with 17 bases between the two ends. The CDR3 nucleotides are TGTGCCAGCAGTCCGTACGGACGGGGGAACTCTGGAAACACCATATATTTT. Translation: CASSPYGRGNSGNTIYF.

This chain joins TRBV19 and TRBJ1-1; weak D call: TRBD1 (5 bases). V was shortened by 3 bases and J by 6 bases, with 14 bases between the two germline ends. The CDR3 has 14 amino acids. Germline V gene sequence: CDR1 LNHDA, CDR2 SQIVND (reference sequence). Here the CDR3 DNA reads TGTGCCAGTAGTATCGTGCGGGACTCCCCTGAAGCTTTCTTT. The encoded protein is CASSIVRDSPEAFF.

This chain connects TRBV7-2 to TRBJ1-5, with a weak D call TRBD1 (5 bases). CDR1 and CDR2 (germline): SGHTA, FQGNSA. CDR3 length: 15 residues. Trimming took off 0 bases at V and 5 bases at J, with 11 bases between the two ends. The DNA for the CDR3 is TGTGCCAGCAGCTTAGCTTTGGGGGGGTATCAGCCCCAGCATTTT. This encodes CASSLALGGYQPQHF.

V and J are TRBV3-1 (or the pseudogene TRBV3-2) and TRBJ2-2, with D perhaps matching TRBD2 (7 bases). CDR1 and CDR2 from the germline V gene are LGHDT and YNNKEL (reference sequence). CDR3 length equals 15 residues. V lost 7 bases and J lost 3, with 15 bases in between. The CDR3 coding sequence is TGTGCCAGCACTAAGGGGGGGGCCTACACCGGGGAGCTGTTTTTT. Amino acids: CASTKGGAYTGELFF.

The table lists this clone with a few counts. The chain couples TRBV4-2 to TRBJ2-1; TRBD2 aligns across 10 bases. The V gene's germline CDR1 is LGHNA and CDR2 YNFKEQ. The CDR3 is 19 amino acids. The junction had 14 bases not matched to a gene; V was cut back by 4 bases and J by 2 bases. The CDR3 nucleotides are TGTGCCAGCAGCCGCCTCCCAGCGGGAGGGCCTGTCGCCTACAATGAGCAGTTCTTC. Amino acids: CASSRLPAGGPVAYNEQFF.

The V gene is TRBV4-3, the J gene TRBJ1-6; possible D gene TRBD1, 6 bases. Germline loops: CDR1 LGHNA, CDR2 YSLEER. The V and J ends lost 0 bases and 13 bases respectively, with 16 bases between them. The CDR3 spans 15 residues. CDR3 sequence reads: CASSQEAQGRLPLHF. The DNA for the CDR3 is TGCGCCAGCAGCCAAGAGGCACAGGGCCGCCTGCCCCTCCACTTT.

The V gene is TRBV7-9, the J gene TRBJ2-7, with D unclear. V gave up 0 bases and J gave up 3 bases, with 9 bases separating them. Germline assignment: CDR1 SEHNR and CDR2 FQNEAQ (reference sequence). CDR3 length equals 14 residues. The CDR3 spells CASSLAEPLYEQYF. DNA for the CDR3: TGTGCCAGCAGCTTAGCAGAGCCCCTCTACGAGCAGTACTTC.

The rearrangement links TRBV18 to TRBJ1-2, with D maybe TRBD1 (6 bases). This CDR3 contains 15 residues. Germline values: CDR1 KGHSH, CDR2 LQKENI. V lost 0 bases and J 8 bases, leaving 16 bases between the germline ends. Written as DNA, the CDR3 is TGTGCCAGCTCACCACCCGACAGGACTTCTATGGGCTACACCTTC. Its translation is CASSPPDRTSMGYTF.

This clone has only one observation. The rearrangement uses TRBV11-2 and TRBJ1-3; D is undetermined. The V gene's germline CDR1 is SGHAT and CDR2 FQNNGV. The CDR3 contains 15 residues. V lost 0 bases to trimming and J lost 1 base, with 7 bases between them. CDR3 sequence: CASSLEQRSGNTIYF. In nucleotides, the CDR3 is TGTGCCAGCAGCTTAGAGCAGCGATCTGGAAACACCATATATTTT. The variable domain in full, with the rest retrieved from reference TRBV11-2 and TRBJ1-3, is EAGVAQSPRYKIIEKRQSVAFWCNPISGHATLYWYQQILGQGPKLLIQFQNNGVVDDSQLPKDRFSAERLKGVDSTLKIQPAKLEDSAVYLCASSLEQRSGNTIYFGEGSWLTVV.

The chain joins TRBV25-1 to TRBJ2-7; TRBD1 aligns across 12 bases. CDR1 MGHDK and CDR2 SYGVNS come from the germline V gene. V was pared by 3 bases and J by 6 bases, with 9 bases of the junction left unmatched. The CDR3 is 16 amino acids. This CDR3 reads CASSETTGQGAREQYF. CDR3 in DNA: TGTGCCAGCAGTGAGACCACGGGACAGGGGGCTCGCGAGCAGTACTTC.